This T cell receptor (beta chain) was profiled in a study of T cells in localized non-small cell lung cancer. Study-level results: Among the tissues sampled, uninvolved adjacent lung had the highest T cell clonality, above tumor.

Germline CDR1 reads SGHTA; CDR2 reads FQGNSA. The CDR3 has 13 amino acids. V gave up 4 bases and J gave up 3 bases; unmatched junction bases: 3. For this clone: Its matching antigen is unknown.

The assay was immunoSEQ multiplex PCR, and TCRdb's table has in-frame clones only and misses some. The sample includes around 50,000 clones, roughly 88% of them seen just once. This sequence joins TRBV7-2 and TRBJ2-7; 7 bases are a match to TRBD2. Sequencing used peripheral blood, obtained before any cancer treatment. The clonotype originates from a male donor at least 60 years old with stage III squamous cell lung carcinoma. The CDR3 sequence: CASSSAGVYEQYF. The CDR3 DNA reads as TGTGCCAGCAGCTCCGCGGGGGTCTACGAGCAGTACTTC.